This T cell receptor beta chain was sequenced during a study of blood T cell repertoires in COVID-19. Germline CDR1 SQVTM, CDR2 ANQGSEA. V was clipped by 5 bases and J by 4 bases; unmatched bases: 7. The CDR3 totals 14 residues. Using immunoSEQ multiplex PCR, the repertoire was profiled, and TCRdb retains in-frame clones only, with some absent. The sample has a few hundred thousand clones; approximately 85% are singletons. This receptor was obtained from a human donor in a cohort sampled during active COVID-19. Specimen: peripheral blood. The genes are TRBV29-1 and TRBJ2-1; 8 nucleotides align to TRBD2. In nucleotides, the CDR3 is TGCAGCGTTATTAGCGGGGACCTATACAATGAGCAGTTCTTC. It codes for CSVISGDLYNEQFF.